These 6 T cell receptor beta chains share one sample of origin, sequenced in a study of vaccination and CD4 T cells after COVID-19 (dated by TCRdb to 2022 to 2024). Receptor amplification or capture employed PCR. The instrument given in TCRdb is Illumina iSeq 100. At the Johns Hopkins FTIC core, DNA from the cultured CD4+ T cells underwent TCR sequencing with the Oncomine TCR Beta short-read assay. Clones were called with MiXCR by TCRdb after fastp trimmed the public reads at Q25, and only in-frame beta chains were retained. Rows merge per CDR3 protein into single entries with the most common DNA and genes. Across this sample there are about 25,000 distinct CDR3 sequences, with 49% seen only once. The ten largest account for 5% to 6.5% of the sample. The sample's treatment or condition label, in plain terms: roughly 10-day PBMC culture with coronavirus spike peptide pools or control peptides (ViraFEST assay).

No antigen has been assigned to these receptors. The sequenced sample consisted of CD4+ T cells from blood, cultured in vitro. Every receptor here comes from a human donor who had recovered from COVID-19.

This clonotype was seen once. V and J are TRBV28 and TRBJ1-4; 7 bases align to TRBD1. CDR3 length equals 15 residues. V lost 6 bases to trimming and J lost 8 bases; unmatched junction nucleotides: 12. CDR1 is MDHEN and CDR2 is SYDVKM in the germline V gene. The CDR3 DNA follows: TGTGCCAGCAGAAGAGCAGGGGGGGAGGTCGAAAAACTGTTTTTT. Protein: CASRRAGGEVEKLFF. The full variable domain, its missing parts supplied by reference TRBV28 and TRBJ1-4, is DVKVTQSSRYLVKRTGEKVFLECVQDMDHENMFWYRQDPGLGLRLIYFSYDVKMKEKGDIPEGYSVSREKKERFSLILESASTNQTSMYLCASRRAGGEVEKLFFGSGTQLSVL.

This chain connects TRBV7-7 to TRBJ2-5, with D possibly matching TRBD2 (5 bases). The germline V and J ends were trimmed by 6 bases and 1 base, with 12 bases remaining between them. Germline V gene lookup returns CDR1 SSHAT and CDR2 FNYEAQ (reference sequence). The CDR3 is 14 amino acids. The CDR3: CASSSNAGQETQYF. The CDR3 nucleotides are TGTGCCAGCAGTTCCAACGCGGGCCAAGAGACCCAGTACTTC.

The chain employs TRBV11-2 and TRBJ2-4; possible D gene TRBD1, 6 bases. The CDR3 is made up of 14 amino acids. Per the germline V gene, CDR1 is SGHAT and CDR2 is FQNNGV. The V and J ends lost 5 bases and 6 bases respectively, with 14 bases between them. CDR3 sequence reads: CASSPRGTGNIQYF. The CDR3 DNA reads as TGTGCCAGCAGCCCCAGGGGAACGGGAAACATTCAGTACTTC.

In this sample, this clonotype turned up a few times. The chain combines TRBV11-3 with TRBJ2-1; TRBD1 might be the D (6 bases). Per the germline V gene, CDR1 is SGHNT and CDR2 is YENEEA. The CDR3 covers 14 residues. Trimming took off 5 bases at V and 6 bases at J, with 14 bases between the two ends. CDR3 in amino acids: CASSPGHRPNEQFF. Written as DNA, the CDR3 is TGTGCCAGCAGCCCGGGACACCGACCCAATGAGCAGTTCTTC. The full variable domain, with the rest looked up from reference TRBV11-3 and TRBJ2-1, is EAGVVQSPRYKIIEKKQPVAFWCNPISGHNTLYWYLQNLGQGPELLIRYENEEAVDDSQLPKDRFSAERLKGVDSTLKIQPAELGDSAVYLCASSPGHRPNEQFFGPGTRLTVL.

The chain is built from TRBV5-1 and TRBJ1-6; weak D call: TRBD1 (6 bases). The germline V gene encodes CDR1 SGHRS and CDR2 YFSETQ. The CDR3 contains 20 residues. V was shortened by 1 base and J by 6 bases, with 26 bases between the two germline ends. The CDR3 DNA follows: TGCGCCAGCAGCTTGACCCCCCCACAGGGCGTTCTCGGGGGTAATTCACCCCTCCACTTT. Protein product: CASSLTPPQGVLGGNSPLHF.

The chain has TRBV7-3 and TRBJ2-5; the D gene is possibly TRBD1 (6 bases). CDR3 length equals 16 residues. The V end lost 1 base, the J end lost 1 base, and 13 bases lay between the germline ends. The germline V gene encodes CDR1 SGHTA and CDR2 FQGTGA. CDR3 amino acids: CASSLIGQGIQETQYF. DNA for the CDR3: TGTGCCAGCAGCTTAATAGGCCAGGGGATCCAAGAGACCCAGTACTTC. Looking up the rest from reference TRBV7-3 and TRBJ2-5 gives the full variable domain: GAGVSQTPSNKVTEKGKYVELRCDPISGHTALYWYRQSLGQGPEFLIYFQGTGAADDSGLPNDRFFAVRPEGSVSTLKIQRTERGDSAVYLCASSLIGQGIQETQYFGPGTRLLVL.